This is a list of T cell receptor beta chains from one sample in a study of CD8+ T cells in alopecia areata. Here immunoSEQ multiplex PCR was the method, and the copy in TCRdb shows in-frame clones only, minus some. The sample consists of 190,000 or so clones, 58% of them appearing once. The sample consisted of CD4+ T cells sorted from blood, taken at week 24, from a patient treated with tofacitinib. The source of these receptors is a human donor with alopecia areata. CDR3s include the opening cysteine and the closing phenylalanine or tryptophan. The D gene is left open where the match is weak. Clone size is given for some rows only: seen once, a few or many times, or a class if the clone is expanded.

j_call clone_size v_call d_call cdr3_length cdr3_aa cdr3_nt
TRBJ2-1 NA TRBV2 NA 12 CASGGEYNEQFF TGTGCCAGCGGGGGAGAATACAATGAGCAGTTCTTC
TRBJ2-7 once TRBV4-1 TRBD2 17 CASSKGLAGGSASEQYF TGCGCCAGCAGCAAAGGACTAGCGGGAGGAAGCGCGTCGGAGCAGTACTTC
TRBJ2-5 once TRBV19 NA 14 CASSTRTDQETQYF TGTGCCAGTAGTACCCGGACAGACCAAGAGACCCAGTACTTC
TRBJ2-7 NA TRBV4-2 TRBD1 16 CASSRRRDRGLHEQYF TGTGCCAGCAGCAGACGCCGGGACAGGGGTCTCCACGAGCAGTACTTC
TRBJ2-3 NA TRBV7-2 NA 15 CASSPRVVGTDTQYF TGTGCCAGCAGCCCAAGGGTGGTGGGCACAGATACGCAGTATTTT
TRBJ2-3 NA TRBV29-1 TRBD2 15 CSVGLAGVSTDTQYF TGCAGCGTAGGACTAGCGGGAGTCAGCACAGATACGCAGTATTTT
TRBJ1-1 NA TRBV7-3 TRBD1 14 CASSSDRVDTEAFF TGTGCCAGCAGCTCGGACAGGGTGGACACTGAAGCTTTCTTT
TRBJ1-4 NA TRBV30 NA 15 CAWSEKTVKREKLFF TGTGCCTGGAGTGAAAAGACAGTGAAGCGGGAAAAACTGTTTTTT
TRBJ2-3 NA TRBV18 NA 12 CASSPGTDTQYF TGTGCCAGCTCACCGGGCACAGATACGCAGTATTTT
TRBJ1-5 few TRBV4-1 TRBD1 15 CASSQALQGQGPQHF TGCGCCAGCAGCCAAGCCCTACAGGGGCAGGGGCCCCAGCATTTT